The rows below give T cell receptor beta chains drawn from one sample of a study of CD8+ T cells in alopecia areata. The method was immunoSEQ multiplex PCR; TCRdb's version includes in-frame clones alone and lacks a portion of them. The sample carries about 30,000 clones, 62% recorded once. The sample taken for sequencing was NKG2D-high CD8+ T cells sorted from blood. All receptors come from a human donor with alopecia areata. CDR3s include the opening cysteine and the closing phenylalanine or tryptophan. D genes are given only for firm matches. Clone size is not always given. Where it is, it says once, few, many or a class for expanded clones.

DNA: TGTGCCAGCAGCTTAGAAGACAGGGCCACACACTCCTACGAGCAGTACTTC
CDR3: CASSLEDRATHSYEQYF
D: TRBD1
size: .
J: TRBJ2-7
V: TRBV7-9

DNA: TGCGCCAGCAGCCTACTAGCGGGACCCCCCACAAGCTCCTACAATGAGCAGTTCTTC
CDR3: CASSLLAGPPTSSYNEQFF
D: TRBD2
size: .
J: TRBJ2-1
V: TRBV4-1

DNA: TGCGCCAGCAGCTCGGGACTAGCTCTTTTCGATGAGCAGTTCTTC
CDR3: CASSSGLALFDEQFF
D: TRBD2
size: .
J: TRBJ2-1
V: TRBV5-1

DNA: TGTGCCAGCAGCTTAGGTAATGGACCCAAATACAATGAGCAGTTCTTC
CDR3: CASSLGNGPKYNEQFF
D: .
size: few
J: TRBJ2-1
V: TRBV7-9

DNA: TGTGCCACCAGCACCCCCCCTTATAGTAGCGGGGGTTACAATGAGCAGTTCTTC
CDR3: CATSTPPYSSGGYNEQFF
D: TRBD2
size: .
J: TRBJ2-1
V: TRBV15

DNA: TGTGCCTGGATTGGCTTGGGGCATACGCAGTATTTT
CDR3: CAWIGLGHTQYF
D: .
size: once
J: TRBJ2-3
V: TRBV30

DNA: TGTGCCAGCCTGGGACTAGCGGGACTAGAAGAGACCCAGTACTTC
CDR3: CASLGLAGLEETQYF
D: TRBD2
size: .
J: TRBJ2-5
V: TRBV7-9

DNA: TGTGCCAGCAGTGAAGGTCCGGGGAACTACTATGGCTACACCTTC
CDR3: CASSEGPGNYYGYTF
D: .
size: .
J: TRBJ1-2
V: TRBV2

DNA: TGTGCCAGCAGTTTGTGGGGGGGGCAGCAAGAGACCCAGTACTTC
CDR3: CASSLWGGQQETQYF
D: .
size: .
J: TRBJ2-5
V: TRBV27

DNA: TGTGCCAGCAGTTACTCGTCTTTCACCGGGGAGCTGTTTTTT
CDR3: CASSYSSFTGELFF
D: .
size: .
J: TRBJ2-2
V: TRBV6-5

DNA: TGTGCCTGGAGTGAACCGGTTTTCGGGGATGAGCAGTTCTTC
CDR3: CAWSEPVFGDEQFF
D: .
size: once
J: TRBJ2-1
V: TRBV30

DNA: TGTGCCAGCACCCTGGGGGTAAACACCGGGGAGCTGTTTTTT
CDR3: CASTLGVNTGELFF
D: .
size: .
J: TRBJ2-2
V: TRBV27

DNA: TGTGCCAGCAGTGAAACGGACGGGAGGATGGAGACCCAGTACTTC
CDR3: CASSETDGRMETQYF
D: TRBD2
size: .
J: TRBJ2-5
V: TRBV2

DNA: TGCGCCAGCAGCCAGGCAGGTAATCAGCCCCAGCATTTT
CDR3: CASSQAGNQPQHF
D: .
size: .
J: TRBJ1-5
V: TRBV4-1

DNA: TGCAGCGTCCCGAGACAGGGGGCAGGTGCTTTCTTT
CDR3: CSVPRQGAGAFF
D: TRBD1
size: .
J: TRBJ1-1
V: TRBV29-1

DNA: TGCGCCAGCAGCCAAGATAATATCCAGGGGCCATTGTACAATGAGCAGTTCTTC
CDR3: CASSQDNIQGPLYNEQFF
D: .
size: .
J: TRBJ2-1
V: TRBV4-1

DNA: TGTGCCAGCAGCCAACTATTCTCGGTAGCGGGGGCCCCTTACACAGATACGCAGTATTTT
CDR3: CASSQLFSVAGAPYTDTQYF
D: TRBD2
size: .
J: TRBJ2-3
V: TRBV4-2

DNA: TGCGCCAGCAGCCAAGGGGCGGGGGGATCCTACGAGCAGTACTTC
CDR3: CASSQGAGGSYEQYF
D: TRBD2
size: few
J: TRBJ2-7
V: TRBV4-1

DNA: TGTGCCAGCAGTTTGGCTAGACTCCAAGAGACCCAGTACTTC
CDR3: CASSLARLQETQYF
D: .
size: .
J: TRBJ2-5
V: TRBV28

DNA: TGTGCCAGCAGCTTTCGGACAGTGAACGAGCAGTACTTC
CDR3: CASSFRTVNEQYF
D: .
size: .
J: TRBJ2-7
V: TRBV11-2

DNA: TGTGCCAGCAGTGAGTCCGCGTACAATGAGCAGTTCTTC
CDR3: CASSESAYNEQFF
D: .
size: .
J: TRBJ2-1
V: TRBV6-4

DNA: TGCGCCAGCAGCTTGGGGTACACTGAAGCTTTCTTT
CDR3: CASSLGYTEAFF
D: .
size: .
J: TRBJ1-1
V: TRBV5-1

DNA: TGTGCCAGCACAAAGGGTGGGAACGAGCAGTACTTC
CDR3: CASTKGGNEQYF
D: .
size: few
J: TRBJ2-7
V: TRBV2

DNA: TGCGCCAGCAGCCATATAGGGAATGAGCAGTTCTTC
CDR3: CASSHIGNEQFF
D: .
size: few
J: TRBJ2-1
V: TRBV4-1

DNA: TGCAGCGTTGATTTGGCGGGAGGGCCAGCAGATACGCAGTATTTT
CDR3: CSVDLAGGPADTQYF
D: TRBD2
size: .
J: TRBJ2-3
V: TRBV29-1

DNA: TGTGCCAGCAGCTCTCAAGAGGTGGCCAAAAACATTCAGTACTTC
CDR3: CASSSQEVAKNIQYF
D: .
size: .
J: TRBJ2-4
V: TRBV7-8

DNA: TGTGCCAGCAGCCCCGTGGGGAGCGGGATCTACGAGCAGTACTTC
CDR3: CASSPVGSGIYEQYF
D: TRBD2
size: once
J: TRBJ2-7
V: TRBV4-2

DNA: TGCGCCAGCAGCTTTGCGACTAGCGGAGAAGAGACCCAGTACTTC
CDR3: CASSFATSGEETQYF
D: TRBD2
size: .
J: TRBJ2-5
V: TRBV5-1

DNA: TGTGCCAGCAGCTCCCCGAGCTCTAGCGGGGGGGCCCAAGAGACCCAGTACTTC
CDR3: CASSSPSSSGGAQETQYF
D: TRBD2
size: .
J: TRBJ2-5
V: TRBV7-2

DNA: TGCAGCGTTGAAGGGGCCGTTTACAATGAGCAGTTCTTC
CDR3: CSVEGAVYNEQFF
D: .
size: .
J: TRBJ2-1
V: TRBV29-1

DNA: TGTGCCAGCAGTTTGGGGACTAGCGGCTACGAGCAGTACTTC
CDR3: CASSLGTSGYEQYF
D: TRBD2
size: .
J: TRBJ2-7
V: TRBV27

DNA: TGTGCCAGCAGCTTGACAGACTACGAGCAGTACTTC
CDR3: CASSLTDYEQYF
D: .
size: medium-sized
J: TRBJ2-7
V: TRBV7-9

DNA: TGTGCCTGGAGGCGCTTGGCGGATTTCGATGAGCAGTTCTTC
CDR3: CAWRRLADFDEQFF
D: .
size: few
J: TRBJ2-1
V: TRBV30

DNA: TGTGCCAGCAGTGACGGGGGGGAGGGAGAAAAACTGTTTTTT
CDR3: CASSDGGEGEKLFF
D: .
size: few
J: TRBJ1-4
V: TRBV27

DNA: TGTGCCAGCAGCTTAGTGGACACGGAGTACCAGCCTGAAGCTTTCTTT
CDR3: CASSLVDTEYQPEAFF
D: .
size: .
J: TRBJ1-1
V: TRBV7-9

DNA: TGCGCCAGCAGTGAGTGGGACGGACGCACAGATACGCAGTATTTT
CDR3: CASSEWDGRTDTQYF
D: .
size: .
J: TRBJ2-3
V: TRBV10-2

DNA: TGTGCCAGCAGCTTCGACAGGGAGGCTGAAGCTTTCTTT
CDR3: CASSFDREAEAFF
D: TRBD1
size: .
J: TRBJ1-1
V: TRBV5-6

DNA: TGCGCCAGCAGCCATGGGGCGGGCTCCTACGAGCAGTACTTC
CDR3: CASSHGAGSYEQYF
D: .
size: .
J: TRBJ2-7
V: TRBV4-1

DNA: TGTGCCACCAGCACCCTCCAGGGACTAGCGGTCTACAATGAGCAGTTCTTC
CDR3: CATSTLQGLAVYNEQFF
D: TRBD2
size: .
J: TRBJ2-1
V: TRBV15

DNA: TGTGCCAGCAGCACGGGACTAGCGGGGGTCTACGAGCAGTACTTC
CDR3: CASSTGLAGVYEQYF
D: TRBD2
size: once
J: TRBJ2-7
V: TRBV7-9

DNA: TGTGCCAGCAGCTTAGGAGACTCCTACGAGCAGTACTTC
CDR3: CASSLGDSYEQYF
D: .
size: few
J: TRBJ2-7
V: TRBV7-9

DNA: TGTGCCAGTAGTAGCCAAGGGGCCTACAATGAGCAGTTCTTC
CDR3: CASSSQGAYNEQFF
D: .
size: .
J: TRBJ2-1
V: TRBV19

DNA: TGTGCCAGCAGCCAAGATCTTAACTACCGTTACGAGCAGTACTTC
CDR3: CASSQDLNYRYEQYF
D: .
size: .
J: TRBJ2-7
V: TRBV14